Listed below are T cell receptor beta chains from one sample, sequenced in a study of breast tumors, draining lymph nodes, adjacent tissues. TCRdb independently ran MiXCR on the multiplex PCR reads; one entry per CDR3 protein. This repertoire shows tens of thousands of distinct CDR3 sequences, 50% found once; its top ten account for 7.8%. Sequenced: breast tumor tissue. These receptors were collected from a female donor with breast cancer. Some clones in this sample may be carry-over from other donors' samples. Both conserved end residues are part of each CDR3. Fields, in order: J gene, clone size, D gene, V gene, CDR3 DNA, CDR3 protein. A D gene is named only where the DNA matches it firmly. Expanded clones get a size class; other rows say once, few or many, or leave the size out.

J: TRBJ2-7
size: once
D: TRBD1
V: TRBV5-6
DNA: TGCGCCAGCAGCGCTAAGGACAGGGAGGAGCAGTACTTC
CDR3: CASSAKDREEQYF

J: TRBJ2-5
size: many
D: -
V: TRBV2
DNA: TGTGCCAGCAGTGACAGGGGTTTGGGGCAAGAGACCCAGTACTTC
CDR3: CASSDRGLGQETQYF

J: TRBJ2-1
size: many
D: TRBD2
V: TRBV6-6
DNA: TGTGCCAGCAGTTACTGGACTAGCGGGGGGGTCTATGAGCAGTTCTTC
CDR3: CASSYWTSGGVYEQFF

J: TRBJ2-7
size: -
D: TRBD1
V: TRBV12-3/TRBV12-4
DNA: TGTGCCAGCTGTGCCGGGACAGGAAGATTCGAGCAGTACTTC
CDR3: CASCAGTGRFEQYF

J: TRBJ2-1
size: many
D: TRBD2
V: TRBV19
DNA: TGTGCCAGTAGGTCGGGGACTAGCGGGAGGGACTACAATGAGCAGTTCTTC
CDR3: CASRSGTSGRDYNEQFF

J: TRBJ2-2
size: many
D: TRBD2
V: TRBV6-5
DNA: TGTGCCAGCTTTGCGGGGGTGAACACCGGGGAGCTGTTTTTT
CDR3: CASFAGVNTGELFF

J: TRBJ1-5
size: -
D: TRBD1
V: TRBV24-1
DNA: TGTGCCACCAGTGATACCAGGGGGAGCAATCAGCCCCAGCATTTT
CDR3: CATSDTRGSNQPQHF

J: TRBJ2-7
size: many
D: -
V: TRBV25-1
DNA: TGTGCCAGCACCCTGACAGGGGAGGGTGAGCAGTACTTC
CDR3: CASTLTGEGEQYF

J: TRBJ2-7
size: -
D: TRBD2
V: TRBV4-2
DNA: TGTGCCAGCAGCCGAGAAGCGGGAGGAGTCTACGAGCAGTACTTC
CDR3: CASSREAGGVYEQYF

J: TRBJ1-2
size: -
D: -
V: TRBV7-2
DNA: -
CDR3: CASSFYICSAVSGTGSYGYTF

J: TRBJ2-7
size: many
D: TRBD1
V: TRBV27
DNA: TGTGCCAGCAGTGCGGACAGGGGAGGCGAGCAGTACTTC
CDR3: CASSADRGGEQYF

J: TRBJ1-6
size: medium-sized
D: -
V: TRBV9
DNA: TGTGCCAGCAGTAGCCACGACACGGGTAATTCACCCCTCCACTTT
CDR3: CASSSHDTGNSPLHF

J: TRBJ1-1
size: many
D: TRBD1
V: TRBV12-3/TRBV12-4
DNA: TGTGCCAGCAGTATTAGGACAGGGGGCACTGAAGCTTTCTTT
CDR3: CASSIRTGGTEAFF

J: TRBJ2-1
size: many
D: TRBD1
V: TRBV7-2
DNA: TGTGCCAGCAGCTTAAATAACGTCCGACAGGGGGATGAGCAGTTCTTC
CDR3: CASSLNNVRQGDEQFF

J: TRBJ1-1
size: -
D: TRBD1
V: TRBV6-6
DNA: TGTGCCAGCAGATCTCAGGGGGCTGGCACTGAAGCTTTCTTT
CDR3: CASRSQGAGTEAFF

J: TRBJ1-4
size: many
D: -
V: TRBV3-1
DNA: TGTGCCAGCAGCCAAGTGGGGGGGGACATTGAAAAACTGTTTTTT
CDR3: CASSQVGGDIEKLFF

J: TRBJ2-1
size: -
D: TRBD2
V: TRBV5-1
DNA: TGCGCCAGCAGTTCACTAGCGGGGGACAATGAGCAGTTCTTC
CDR3: CASSSLAGDNEQFF

J: TRBJ2-7
size: many
D: -
V: TRBV3-1
DNA: TGTGCCAGCAGCCAAGGGAGCAGTTTAGTCTACGAGCAGTACTTC
CDR3: CASSQGSSLVYEQYF

J: TRBJ2-7
size: -
D: TRBD2
V: TRBV6-2/TRBV6-3
DNA: TGTGCCAGCAGGCCCTCTAGCGGGTCCTCCTACGAGCAGTACTTC
CDR3: CASRPSSGSSYEQYF

J: TRBJ2-4
size: many
D: TRBD2
V: TRBV20-1
DNA: TGCAGTGCTCTAAGCGGGAGGGCAGCCAAAAACATTCAGTACTTC
CDR3: CSALSGRAAKNIQYF

J: TRBJ2-1
size: -
D: -
V: TRBV12-5
DNA: TGTGCTAGTGGTCCCTTTCGCAGGTCGACTTACAATGAGCAGTTCTTC
CDR3: CASGPFRRSTYNEQFF

J: TRBJ2-7
size: -
D: -
V: TRBV3-2
DNA: TGTGCCAGCAGCCCGAGGGCTGGTAGGTACGAGCAGTACTTC
CDR3: CASSPRAGRYEQYF

J: TRBJ2-3
size: -
D: -
V: TRBV20-1
DNA: TGCAGTCTTGCTGGTGCGGGAGATACGCAGTATTTT
CDR3: CSLAGAGDTQYF

J: TRBJ1-1
size: -
D: -
V: TRBV2
DNA: TGTGCCAGCAGTGAACTGTTCACTGAAGCTTTCTTT
CDR3: CASSELFTEAFF

J: TRBJ1-6
size: medium-sized
D: TRBD1
V: TRBV10-3
DNA: TGTGCCATCAGTGGGACAGGGGGCGCCTCACCCCTCCACTTT
CDR3: CAISGTGGASPLHF

J: TRBJ1-4
size: -
D: TRBD1
V: TRBV5-1
DNA: TGCGCCAGCAGCTTCAGGGACAGGGGCGGAACTAATGAAAAACTGTTTTTT
CDR3: CASSFRDRGGTNEKLFF